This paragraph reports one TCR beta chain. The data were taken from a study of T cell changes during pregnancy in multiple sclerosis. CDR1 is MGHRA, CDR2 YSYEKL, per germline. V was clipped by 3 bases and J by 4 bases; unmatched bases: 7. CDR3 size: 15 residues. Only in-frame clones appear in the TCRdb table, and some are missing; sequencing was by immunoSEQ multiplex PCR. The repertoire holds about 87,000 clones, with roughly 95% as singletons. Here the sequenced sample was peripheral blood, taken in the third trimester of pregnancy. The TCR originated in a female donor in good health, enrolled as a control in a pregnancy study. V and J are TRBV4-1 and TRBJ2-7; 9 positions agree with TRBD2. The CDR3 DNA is TGCGCCAGCAGCCACTACCCGGGACTAGCTTACGAGCAGTACTTC. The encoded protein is CASSHYPGLAYEQYF.